A selection of T cell receptor beta chains follows, all from one sample in a study of blood T cell repertoires in COVID-19. Generated by immunoSEQ multiplex PCR, the TCRdb table keeps only in-frame clones and is missing some. The table records over 200,000 clones, around 80% of them present only once. The specimen was peripheral blood. These receptors originate from a human donor in a cohort sampled during active COVID-19. Both conserved end residues are part of each CDR3. The order of the fields is D gene, clone size, J gene, V gene, CDR3 DNA, CDR3 protein. D genes are given only for firm matches. Size values are once, few and many counts, or a class for expanded clones, and some rows have none.

- - TRBJ2-2 TRBV25-1 TGTGCCACCATGAACACCGGGGAGCTGTTTTTT CATMNTGELFF
TRBD1 - TRBJ2-3 TRBV6-5 TGTGCCTCCTTCTCCGGGACAGGGAGCACAGATACGCAGTATTTT CASFSGTGSTDTQYF
- once TRBJ1-2 TRBV5-1 TGCGCCAGCAGCTTGGTGACACCTTCGCCCGCATATGGCTACACCTTC CASSLVTPSPAYGYTF
- - TRBJ1-5 TRBV7-2 TGTGCCAGCAGCTTACAAGCAAATCAGCCCCAGCATTTT CASSLQANQPQHF
TRBD1 - TRBJ2-7 TRBV6-5 TGTGCCAGCAGCCCGGGACAGGTGATCTACGAGCAGTACTTC CASSPGQVIYEQYF
TRBD1 - TRBJ2-7 TRBV9 TGTGCCAGCTCCCGGACAGGGCAGGAGCAGTACTTC CASSRTGQEQYF
- - TRBJ2-3 TRBV5-6 TGTGCCAGCAGTTCTACCGGGACTCCCAGGACGCAGTATTTT CASSSTGTPRTQYF
TRBD1 - TRBJ2-7 TRBV6-5 TGTGCCAGCAGTTACCGGACAGGGGACTCCTACGAGCAGTACTTC CASSYRTGDSYEQYF
- - TRBJ1-1 TRBV28 TGTGCCAGCAGTTTTTTTCTCCGAGAGGCTTTCTTT CASSFFLREAFF
TRBD2 - TRBJ2-7 TRBV5-1 TGCGCCAGCAGCTTGGGGGGGACTAGCGGAGCCAGCGAGCAGTACTTC CASSLGGTSGASEQYF
- once TRBJ1-2 TRBV21-1 TGTGCCAGCAGCAAAGTATATATACGGAGTGGGGGGTTTAACTATGGCTACACCTTC CASSKVYIRSGGFNYGYTF
TRBD1 - TRBJ2-7 TRBV14 TGTGCCAGCAGCCAAGTCGGCGTTGGGACAGGACTCTACGAGCAGTACTTC CASSQVGVGTGLYEQYF
- - TRBJ2-1 TRBV11-3 TGTGCCAGCAGCTCAGGGGCGGGTAGCAATGAGCAGTTCTTC CASSSGAGSNEQFF
- once TRBJ1-2 TRBV27 TGTGCCAGCAGTCCCGGGCTGGGGAGGTACACCTTC CASSPGLGRYTF
- - TRBJ1-3 TRBV5-5 TGTGCCAGCAGCTTGAAGGGGTCAGGAAACACCATATATTTT CASSLKGSGNTIYF
TRBD1 - TRBJ2-7 TRBV19 TGTGCCAGTAGTCCTGACAGGGGGCTTTACGAGCAGTACTTC CASSPDRGLYEQYF
TRBD1 - TRBJ1-5 TRBV5-8 TGTGCCAGCAGCTTGGTCCAGGGGGGAGATCAGCCCCAGCATTTT CASSLVQGGDQPQHF
- - TRBJ1-4 TRBV27 TGTGCCAGCAGACCGACCCGGGCGGGGTTTGGGGAAAAACTGTTTTTT CASRPTRAGFGEKLFF
TRBD1 - TRBJ1-2 TRBV6-5 TGTGCCAGCAGCTCGGACAGGGGCGGCTATGGCTACACCTTC CASSSDRGGYGYTF
TRBD1 - TRBJ1-5 TRBV6-5 TGTGCCAGCAGTTCCTACAGGGGGAGTCAGCCCCAGCATTTT CASSSYRGSQPQHF
TRBD1 - TRBJ1-2 TRBV9 TGTGCCAGCAGCGCGGGACAGGGCCACGGCTACACCTTC CASSAGQGHGYTF
TRBD1 - TRBJ2-7 TRBV5-1 TGCGCCAGCAGCGCCGGGACAGGTCACTACGAGCAGTACTTC CASSAGTGHYEQYF